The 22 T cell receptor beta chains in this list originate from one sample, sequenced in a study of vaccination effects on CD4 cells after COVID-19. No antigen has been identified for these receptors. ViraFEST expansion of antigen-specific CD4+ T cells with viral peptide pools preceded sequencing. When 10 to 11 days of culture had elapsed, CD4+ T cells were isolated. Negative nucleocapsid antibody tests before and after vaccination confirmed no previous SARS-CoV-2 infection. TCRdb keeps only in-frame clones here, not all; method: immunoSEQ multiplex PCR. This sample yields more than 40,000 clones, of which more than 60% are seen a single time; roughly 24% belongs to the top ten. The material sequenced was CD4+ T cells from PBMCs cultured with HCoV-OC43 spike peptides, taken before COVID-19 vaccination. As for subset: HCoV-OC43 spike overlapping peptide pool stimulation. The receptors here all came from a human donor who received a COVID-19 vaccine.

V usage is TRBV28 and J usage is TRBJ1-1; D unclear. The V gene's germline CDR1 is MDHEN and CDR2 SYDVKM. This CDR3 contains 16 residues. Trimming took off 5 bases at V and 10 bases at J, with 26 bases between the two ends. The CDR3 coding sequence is TGTGCCAGCAGTGCCCTCGTCCGGACCGTATGGGAAGGAGCTTTCTTT. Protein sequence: CASSALVRTVWEGAFF. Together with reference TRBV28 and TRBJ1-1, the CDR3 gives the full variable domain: DVKVTQSSRYLVKRTGEKVFLECVQDMDHENMFWYRQDPGLGLRLIYFSYDVKMKEKGDIPEGYSVSREKKERFSLILESASTNQTSMYLCASSALVRTVWEGAFFGQGTRLTVV.

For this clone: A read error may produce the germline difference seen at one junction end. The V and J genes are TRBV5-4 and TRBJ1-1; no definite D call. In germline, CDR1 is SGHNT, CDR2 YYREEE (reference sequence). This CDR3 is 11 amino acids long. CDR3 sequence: CASSLDTEAFF. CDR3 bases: TGTGCCAGCAGCTTGGACACCGAAGCTTTCTTT.

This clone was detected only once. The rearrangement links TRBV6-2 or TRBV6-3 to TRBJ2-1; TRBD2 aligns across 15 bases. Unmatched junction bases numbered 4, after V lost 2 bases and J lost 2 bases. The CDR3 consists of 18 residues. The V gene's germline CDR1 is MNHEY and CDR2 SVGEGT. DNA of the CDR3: TGTGCCAGCAGTTACGGGACTAGCGGGGGGCGCCCCTACAATGAGCAGTTCTTC. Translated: CASSYGTSGGRPYNEQFF.

The CDR3 DNA reads as TGTGCCAGCTCACCGGTTGCGGGTATCACCTACAATGAGCAGTTCTTC. Its translation is CASSPVAGITYNEQFF. The chain carries TRBV18 and TRBJ2-1; D is perhaps TRBD2 (5 bases). The CDR3 has 16 amino acids. Germline V lookup: CDR1 KGHSH, CDR2 LQKENI. Trimming stripped 3 bases from V and 2 bases from J, with 14 bases between.

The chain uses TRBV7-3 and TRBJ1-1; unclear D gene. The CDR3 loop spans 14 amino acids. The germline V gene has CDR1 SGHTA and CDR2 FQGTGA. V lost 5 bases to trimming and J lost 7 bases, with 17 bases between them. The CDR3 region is CASSPSGGSIEAFF. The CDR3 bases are TGTGCCAGCAGCCCATCGGGAGGGAGCATTGAAGCTTTCTTT.

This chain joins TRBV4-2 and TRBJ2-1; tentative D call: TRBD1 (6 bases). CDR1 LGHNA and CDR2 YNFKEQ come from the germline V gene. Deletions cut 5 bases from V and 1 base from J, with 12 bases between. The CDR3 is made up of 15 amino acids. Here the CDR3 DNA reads TGTGCCAGCAGCACGACAGGCGGTTCCTACAATGAGCAGTTCTTC. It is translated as CASSTTGGSYNEQFF.

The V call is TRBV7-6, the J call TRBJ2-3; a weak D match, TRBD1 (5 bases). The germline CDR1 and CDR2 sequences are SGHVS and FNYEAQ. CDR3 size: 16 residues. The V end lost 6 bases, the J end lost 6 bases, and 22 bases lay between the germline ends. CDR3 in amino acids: CASSPGGAGTGDTQYF. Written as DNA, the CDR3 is TGTGCCAGCAGTCCCGGTGGGGCAGGCACCGGGGATACGCAGTATTTT. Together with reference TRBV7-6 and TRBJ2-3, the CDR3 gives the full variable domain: GAGVSQSPRYKVTKRGQDVALRCDPISGHVSLYWYRQALGQGPEFLTYFNYEAQQDKSGLPNDRFSAERPEGSISTLTIQRTEQRDSAMYRCASSPGGAGTGDTQYFGPGTRLTVL.

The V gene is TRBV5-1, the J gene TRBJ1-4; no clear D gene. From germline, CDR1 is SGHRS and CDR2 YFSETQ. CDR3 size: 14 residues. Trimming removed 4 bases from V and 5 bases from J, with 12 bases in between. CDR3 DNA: TGCGCCAGCAGCCGTAGCGGACCAAATGAAAAACTGTTTTTT. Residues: CASSRSGPNEKLFF.

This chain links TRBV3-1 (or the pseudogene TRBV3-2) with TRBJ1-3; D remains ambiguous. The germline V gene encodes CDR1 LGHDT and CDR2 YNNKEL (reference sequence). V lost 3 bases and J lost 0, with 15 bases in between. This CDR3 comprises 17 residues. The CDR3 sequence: CASSQVLLGSSGNTIYF. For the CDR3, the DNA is TGTGCCAGCAGCCAGGTTCTCCTCGGAAGCTCTGGAAACACCATATATTTT.

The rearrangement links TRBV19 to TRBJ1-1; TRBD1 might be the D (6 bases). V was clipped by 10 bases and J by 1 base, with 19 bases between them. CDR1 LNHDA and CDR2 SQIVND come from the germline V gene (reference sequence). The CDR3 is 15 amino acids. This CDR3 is CATGETGSRNTEAFF. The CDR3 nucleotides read TGTGCCACGGGGGAGACAGGATCGAGGAACACTGAAGCTTTCTTT.

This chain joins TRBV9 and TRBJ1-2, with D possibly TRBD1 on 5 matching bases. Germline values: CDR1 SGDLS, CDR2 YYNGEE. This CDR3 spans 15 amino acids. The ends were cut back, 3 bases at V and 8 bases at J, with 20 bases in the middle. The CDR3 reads CASSARAGNSEGYTF. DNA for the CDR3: TGTGCCAGCAGCGCCCGAGCAGGGAATTCTGAGGGCTACACCTTC.

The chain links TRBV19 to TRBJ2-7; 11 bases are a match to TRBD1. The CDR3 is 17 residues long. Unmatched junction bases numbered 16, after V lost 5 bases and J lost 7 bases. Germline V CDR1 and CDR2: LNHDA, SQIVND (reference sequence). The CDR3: CASSPSPGQGGKEEQYF. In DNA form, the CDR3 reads TGTGCCAGTAGTCCAAGCCCGGGACAGGGGGGAAAGGAGGAGCAGTACTTC.

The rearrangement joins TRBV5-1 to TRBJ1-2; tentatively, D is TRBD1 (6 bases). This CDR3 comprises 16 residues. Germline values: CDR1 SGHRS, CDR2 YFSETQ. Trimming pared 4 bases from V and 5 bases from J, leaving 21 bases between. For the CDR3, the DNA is TGCGCCAGCAGCCCATCAGATGGACAGTACCTTTATGGCTACACCTTC. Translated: CASSPSDGQYLYGYTF.

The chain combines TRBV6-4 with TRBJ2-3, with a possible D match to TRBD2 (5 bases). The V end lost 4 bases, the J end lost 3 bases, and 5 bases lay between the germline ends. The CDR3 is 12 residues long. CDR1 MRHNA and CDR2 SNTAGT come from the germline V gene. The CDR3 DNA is TGTGCCAGCAGTGCGGGGACAGATACGCAGTATTTT. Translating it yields CASSAGTDTQYF.

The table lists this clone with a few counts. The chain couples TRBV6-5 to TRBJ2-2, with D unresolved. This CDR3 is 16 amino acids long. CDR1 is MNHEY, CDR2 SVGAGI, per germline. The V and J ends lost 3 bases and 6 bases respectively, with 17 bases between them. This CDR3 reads CASSYLGRRRAGELFF. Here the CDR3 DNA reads TGTGCCAGCAGTTATTTGGGCAGGAGAAGAGCCGGGGAGCTGTTTTTT.

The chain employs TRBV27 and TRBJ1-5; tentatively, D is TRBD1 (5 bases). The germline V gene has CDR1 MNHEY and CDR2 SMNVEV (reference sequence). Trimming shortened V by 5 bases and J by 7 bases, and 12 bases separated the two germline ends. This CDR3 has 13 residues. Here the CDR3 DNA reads TGTGCCAGCAGTGCCACCCGGGGGCAGCCCCAGCATTTT. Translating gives CASSATRGQPQHF.

CDR3 in amino acids: CASSAGTVKNIQYF. The CDR3 bases are TGTGCCAGCAGCGCCGGGACAGTTAAAAACATTCAGTACTTC. This chain uses TRBV9 with TRBJ2-4; TRBD1 aligns across 7 bases. Germline V lookup: CDR1 SGDLS, CDR2 YYNGEE. Trimming removed 3 bases from V and 4 bases from J; junction bases left unmatched: 4. This CDR3 is 14 amino acids long.

CDR3 nucleotides: TGTGCCAGCGGGACTAGCGGGAGACTTGAGCAGTTCTTC. Residues: CASGTSGRLEQFF. This rearrangement joins TRBV2 to TRBJ2-1, with 14 bases that match TRBD2. Germline V gene data show CDR1 as SNHLY and CDR2 as FYNNEI. This CDR3 has 13 amino acids. V trimming: 8 bases; J trimming: 9 bases; junction bases outside the gene matches: 3. Supplemented by reference TRBV2 and TRBJ2-1, the full variable domain reads EPEVTQTPSHQVTQMGQEVILRCVPISNHLYFYWYRQILGQKVEFLVSFYNNEISEKSEIFDDQFSVERPDGSNFTLKIRSTKLEDSAMYFCASGTSGRLEQFFGPGTRLTVL.

As DNA, the CDR3 is TGTGCCAGCAGTGAAACAGGCTCCCAAGAGACCCAGTACTTC. Its protein product is CASSETGSQETQYF. The chain recombines TRBV6-1 with TRBJ2-5; TRBD1 might be the D (5 bases). The CDR3 extends over 14 amino acids. V lost 2 bases and J lost 1, with 8 bases in between. CDR1 is MNHNS, CDR2 SASEGT, per germline.

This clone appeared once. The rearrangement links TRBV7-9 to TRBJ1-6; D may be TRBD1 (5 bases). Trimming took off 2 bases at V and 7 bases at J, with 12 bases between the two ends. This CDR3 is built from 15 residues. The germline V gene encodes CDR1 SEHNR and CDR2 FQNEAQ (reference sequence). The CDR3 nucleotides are TGTGCCAGCAGCTTAAGGGGCCAGAGAAATTCACCCCTCCACTTT. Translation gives CASSLRGQRNSPLHF.

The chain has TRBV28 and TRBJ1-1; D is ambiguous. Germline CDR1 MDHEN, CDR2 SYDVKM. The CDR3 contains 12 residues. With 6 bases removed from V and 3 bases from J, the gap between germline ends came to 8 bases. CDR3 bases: TGTGCCAGCAGGACTGCGGACACTGAAGCTTTCTTT. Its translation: CASRTADTEAFF.

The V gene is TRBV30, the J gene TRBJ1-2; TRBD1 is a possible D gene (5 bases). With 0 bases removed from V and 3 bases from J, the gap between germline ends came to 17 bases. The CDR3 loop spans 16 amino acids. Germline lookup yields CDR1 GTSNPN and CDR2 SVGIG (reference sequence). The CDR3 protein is CAWSVWGITRHYGYTF. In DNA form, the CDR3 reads TGTGCCTGGAGTGTATGGGGGATAACAAGACACTATGGCTACACCTTC.